This T cell receptor (beta chain) was documented in a study of CD8+ T cells in alopecia areata. The authors extracted RNA and reverse transcribed it into cDNA as the sequencing template. Some clones are missing from TCRdb's copy, which holds only in-frame ones; the method was immunoSEQ multiplex PCR. The sample shows 250,000 or so clones, 65% to 70% of them seen only once. Germline V lookup: CDR1 MGHRA, CDR2 YSYEKL. The CDR3 loop spans 16 amino acids. Trimming removed 0 bases from V and 4 bases from J, with 12 bases in between. The V and J genes are TRBV4-1 and TRBJ1-4, with D possibly being TRBD1 (5 bases). This clonotype was sampled from a human donor with alopecia areata. The sequencing used CD4+ T cells sorted from blood, collected at week 0. The CDR3 protein is CASSQDPGQYNEKLFF. For the CDR3, the DNA is TGCGCCAGCAGCCAAGATCCAGGGCAGTATAATGAAAAACTGTTTTTT.